These 16 T cell receptor beta chains were sequenced from one sample in a study of T and B cells in COVID-19 patients. TRB was amplified from about 260-540 ng of blood genomic DNA. TRB rearrangements were amplified by multiplex PCR with BIOMED2 TRB-A/B primers. TCRdb independently ran MiXCR on the multiplex PCR reads; one entry per CDR3 protein. The table includes 3,000 to 4,000 distinct CDR3 sequences, around 20% detected once. Sequenced sample: blood. Every receptor here comes from a human donor with active COVID-19.

This clonotype was observed a handful of times. The rearrangement uses TRBV12-3 or TRBV12-4 and TRBJ1-1; 8 positions agree with TRBD1. The CDR3 consists of 12 residues. V lost 6 bases and J lost 8; bases outside the gene matches: 5. For the CDR3, the DNA is TGTGCCAGCAGCTTCCGACAGGGGGAAGCTTTCTTT. It translates to CASSFRQGEAFF.

The sample holds a few counts of this clonotype. The chain employs TRBV2 and TRBJ2-7; TRBD1 agrees at 8 bases. The CDR3 sequence is 14 residues long. The germline gives CDR1 SNHLY, CDR2 FYNNEI. The V gene end was trimmed by 6 bases and the J gene end by 0 bases; junction bases not matched to a gene: 4. The CDR3 region is CASRGQGSSYEQYF. DNA of the CDR3: TGTGCCAGCAGAGGACAGGGCTCCTCCTACGAGCAGTACTTC.

This clonotype is judged medium-sized. This chain uses TRBV6-6 with TRBJ2-7; weak D call: TRBD1 (6 bases). Germline CDR1 reads MNHNY; CDR2 reads SVGAGI (reference sequence). This CDR3 spans 14 amino acids. The V gene lost 2 bases and the J gene lost 4 bases, with 12 bases spanning the gap. The DNA for the CDR3 is TGTGCCAGCAGTTACACCATGACAGGTTACGAGCAGTACTTC. Protein product: CASSYTMTGYEQYF.

By sample share, this clonotype is medium-sized. The gene calls are TRBV10-3 and TRBJ1-2; 9 positions match TRBD1. V trimming: 0 bases; J trimming: 7 bases; junction bases outside the gene matches: 3. Germline lookup yields CDR1 ENHRY and CDR2 SYGVKD. The CDR3 runs to 14 residues. The CDR3 loop is CAISESQGAGGYTF. The CDR3 nucleotides read TGTGCCATCAGTGAGTCACAGGGGGCGGGTGGCTACACCTTC.

This chain joins TRBV6-1 and TRBJ2-2; TRBD1 agrees at 9 bases. V shed 10 bases and J 7 bases; nucleotides not matched to a gene: 7. Per germline, CDR1 MNHNS and CDR2 SASEGT. The CDR3 covers 13 residues. This CDR3 is CATSGTGFGELFF. In nucleotides, the CDR3 is TGTGCCACATCCGGGACAGGGTTCGGGGAGCTGTTTTTT.

The rearrangement joins TRBV6-1 to TRBJ1-2; D is possibly TRBD1 (6 bases). This CDR3 contains 16 residues. Trimming removed 2 bases at V and 4 bases at J, with 17 bases between. Germline assignment: CDR1 MNHNS and CDR2 SASEGT. The CDR3 loop reads CASSEPGASLSYGYTF. CDR3 sequence (DNA): TGTGCCAGCAGTGAACCGGGGGCGTCTCTTAGCTATGGCTACACCTTC.

V usage is TRBV27 and J usage is TRBJ1-1; D remains ambiguous. CDR3 length equals 14 residues. Trimming pared 1 base from V and 1 base from J, leaving 7 bases between. Germline V gene sequence: CDR1 MNHEY, CDR2 SMNVEV (reference sequence). The DNA of the CDR3 is TGTGCCAGCAGTTTATACGGGGAGAACACTGAAGCTTTCTTT. Encoded protein: CASSLYGENTEAFF.

By sample share, this clonotype is large. The chain employs TRBV11-3 and TRBJ2-5; D is perhaps TRBD1 or TRBD2 (5 bases each). V lost 1 base and J 0 bases, leaving 9 bases between the germline ends. The germline gives CDR1 SGHNT, CDR2 YENEEA. The length of the CDR3 is 15 residues. Here the CDR3 reads CASSLGGRNQETQYF. CDR3 DNA sequence: TGTGCCAGCAGCTTAGGGGGACGGAACCAAGAGACCCAGTACTTC.

By share, this clonotype counts as medium-sized. The chain links TRBV18 to TRBJ2-1; 7 nucleotides match TRBD2. CDR1 is KGHSH, CDR2 LQKENI, per germline. With V trimmed by 6 bases and J by 6 bases, 11 bases remained unmatched. The length of the CDR3 is 15 residues. Written as DNA, the CDR3 is TGTGCCAGCTCGCCGACTAGCCCGCCTGTCAATGAGCAGTTCTTC. Its protein product is CASSPTSPPVNEQFF. Looking up the rest from reference TRBV18 and TRBJ2-1 gives the full variable domain: NAGVMQNPRHLVRRRGQEARLRCSPMKGHSHVYWYRQLPEEGLKFMVYLQKENIIDESGMPKERFSAEFPKEGPSILRIQQVVRGDSAAYFCASSPTSPPVNEQFFGPGTRLTVL.

Within the sample, this clonotype is medium-sized. The chain carries TRBV12-3 or TRBV12-4 and TRBJ2-3, with 12 bases identical to TRBD2. This CDR3 is built from 15 residues. V shed 4 bases, J shed 5 bases, and the junction held 4 bases outside the gene matches. The DNA for the CDR3 is TGTGCCAGCAGTTGGACTAGCGGGATGATAGATACGCAGTATTTT. It encodes CASSWTSGMIDTQYF.

In regard to this clonotype: It is unclear where the CDR3 begins or ends on the DNA, so no DNA is shown, and the CDR3 is as TCRdb lists it. The rearrangement links TRBV7-5 to TRBJ2-3; no check of the table's D call, TRBD2, against the DNA was made. TRBV7-5 is labeled a pseudogene. Both ends counted, the CDR3 spans 22 residues. The CDR3 region is CISVPAAGEKGLAGVGTDTQYF.

This clonotype qualifies as medium-sized. The V call is TRBV12-3 or TRBV12-4, the J call TRBJ1-1, with D perhaps TRBD1 (5 bases). Deletions cut 6 bases from V and 2 bases from J, with 10 bases between. The CDR3 length is 13 residues. In DNA form, the CDR3 reads TGTGCCAGCAGCCCCACAGGTAACACTGAAGCTTTCTTT. It translates to CASSPTGNTEAFF.

This clonotype was seen a few times. This chain uses TRBV11-2 with TRBJ2-7; the D gene could be TRBD1 or TRBD2 (5 bases each). Germline V CDR1 and CDR2: SGHAT, FQNNGV. CDR3 length: 16 amino acids. V lost 1 base to trimming and J lost 9 bases, with 22 bases between them. The CDR3 spells CASSLVLGPTLSGQYF. CDR3 nucleotide sequence: TGTGCCAGCAGCTTAGTATTGGGACCAACCCTCTCGGGGCAGTACTTC.

In its sample, this clonotype is medium-sized. The chain has TRBV5-6 and TRBJ2-2; the match to TRBD2 covers 8 bases. Trimming took 2 bases from V and 5 from J; bases not matched to a gene: 2. The germline gives CDR1 SGHDT, CDR2 YYEEEE. This CDR3 region has 14 residues. The CDR3 loop is CASSFGGETGELFF. The CDR3 nucleotides read TGTGCCAGCAGCTTCGGGGGGGAGACCGGGGAGCTGTTTTTT.

This clonotype has only a few counts. The chain combines TRBV20-1 with TRBJ1-2; possible D gene TRBD1, 5 bases. The germline V and J ends were trimmed by 6 bases and 4 bases, with 24 bases remaining between them. In germline, CDR1 is DFQATT, CDR2 SNEGSKA (reference sequence). The CDR3 runs 16 residues. CDR3 in amino acids: CSARPPDSIRGYGYTF. The CDR3, as DNA: TGCAGTGCCCGACCCCCCGACAGCATCAGAGGCTATGGCTACACCTTC.

This clonotype is deemed medium-sized. The chain combines TRBV19 with TRBJ1-2, with 9 bases aligning to TRBD1. CDR3 size: 12 residues. With V trimmed by 10 bases and J by 7 bases, 7 bases remained unmatched. Germline CDR1 and CDR2: LNHDA and SQIVND (reference sequence). The CDR3 spells CAIRQGVVGYTF. In DNA form, the CDR3 reads TGTGCCATAAGACAGGGGGTTGTTGGCTACACCTTC.